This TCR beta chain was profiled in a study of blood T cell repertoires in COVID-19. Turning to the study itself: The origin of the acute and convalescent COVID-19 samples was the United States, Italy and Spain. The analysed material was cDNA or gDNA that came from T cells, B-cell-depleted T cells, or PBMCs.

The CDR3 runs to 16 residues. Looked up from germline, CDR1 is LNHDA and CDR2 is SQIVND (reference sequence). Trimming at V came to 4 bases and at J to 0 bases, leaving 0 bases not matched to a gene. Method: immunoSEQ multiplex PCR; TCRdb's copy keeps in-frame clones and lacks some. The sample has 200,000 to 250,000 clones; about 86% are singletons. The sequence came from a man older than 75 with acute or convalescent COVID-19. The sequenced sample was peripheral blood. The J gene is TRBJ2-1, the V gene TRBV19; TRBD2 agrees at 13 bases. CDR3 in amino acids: CASSRTSGSSYNEQFF. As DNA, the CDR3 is TGTGCCAGTAGTAGGACTAGCGGGAGCTCCTACAATGAGCAGTTCTTC.